The clone carrying this TCR beta chain was seen once. In the original processing: Reference gene primer amplification yielded estimated nucleated cell counts. Only in-frame clones appear in the TCRdb table, and some are missing; sequencing was by immunoSEQ multiplex PCR. The DNA gave D and trimming, while V, J and clone size come from that table. The sample records a few hundred thousand clones, 70% to 90% being singletons. The CDR3 loop spans 13 amino acids. The germline V gene encodes CDR1 SSHAT and CDR2 FNYEAQ (reference sequence). With 5 bases removed from V and 8 bases from J, the gap between germline ends came to 13 bases. These data come from a study of blood T cell repertoires in COVID-19. Study summary: Sources were T cells, B-cell-depleted T cells, or PBMCs; the material itself was cDNA or gDNA.

The sequence came from a woman in her thirties who had recovered from COVID-19. The gene calls are TRBV7-7 and TRBJ2-4, with D possibly being TRBD1 (6 bases). The sequenced sample consisted of PBMCs or T cells enriched from blood (not recorded which). The CDR3 DNA reads TGTGCCAGCAGCACTGGACCAGGGGACATTCAGTACTTC. This encodes CASSTGPGDIQYF.